This T cell receptor beta chain was recovered during a study of cytomegalovirus exposure and HLA in healthy donors. Study-wide context: Inside one of the first data releases sat 75 million to 100 million unique TCRs taken from HLA-typed donors.

Though nominally healthy at sampling, donors likely had unrecorded immune exposures. General observations from the study: Serostatus for CMV was the only available immune exposure information.

To note about this clone: What it binds is unknown.

In the PCR, 60 Vbeta and 13 Jbeta primers were used. The table came from immunoSEQ multiplex PCR; TCRdb's copy has only in-frame clones and leaves some out. The sample contains more than 100,000 clones, about three quarters of which appear only once. Trimming removed 4 bases from V and 4 bases from J; junction bases left unmatched: 5. The CDR3 length is 14 residues. Germline CDR1 SGHRS, CDR2 YFSETQ. The sequence came from a young woman in good health and CMV-seronegative. Sequences were obtained from PBMCs. The chain employs TRBV5-1 and TRBJ1-5, with 7 nucleotides matching TRBD1. Here the CDR3 DNA reads TGCGCCAGCAGCCCGACAGGGCCAAATCAGCCCCAGCATTTT. This translates into CASSPTGPNQPQHF.